A selection of T cell receptor beta chains follows, all from one sample in a study of shared clonotypes between healthy human individuals. The repertoire was sequenced with immunoSEQ multiplex PCR; TCRdb's copy has only in-frame clones and lacks some. Of about 680,000 clones detected, about 80% appear once; the ten largest clones hold around 1.8%. The sample taken for sequencing was memory CD4+ T cells sorted from blood. These receptor sequences come from a woman in her twenties or thirties in good health. Both conserved end residues are part of each CDR3.

length: 16
V: TRBV4-1
J: TRBJ1-3
CDR3: CASSQTDRTKGNTIYF

length: 16
V: TRBV5-1
J: TRBJ2-2
CDR3: CASSPSGTGSTGELFF

length: 17
V: TRBV4-1
J: TRBJ2-1
CDR3: CASSQGRYSGVYNEQFF

length: 13
V: TRBV27
J: TRBJ1-1
CDR3: CASSLPGRTEAFF

length: 16
V: TRBV5-4
J: TRBJ2-7
CDR3: CASSLGGRDQTIEQYF

length: 16
V: TRBV9
J: TRBJ2-2
CDR3: CASSVVSSGRAGELFF

length: 16
V: TRBV5-6
J: TRBJ2-3
CDR3: CASSKDRGGFTDTQYF

length: 16
V: TRBV29-1
J: TRBJ2-1
CDR3: CSGTGQLAFSNNEQFF

length: 14
V: TRBV18
J: TRBJ2-7
CDR3: CASSPGQGAREQYF

length: 12
V: TRBV7-9
J: TRBJ2-7
CDR3: CASSPEGYEQYF

length: 13
V: TRBV7-9
J: TRBJ1-5
CDR3: CASSLGGRQPQHF

length: 16
V: TRBV5-1
J: TRBJ2-1
CDR3: CASSSPGGSSYNEQFF

length: 15
V: TRBV5-1
J: TRBJ2-5
CDR3: CASRFPGLEAETQYF

length: 14
V: TRBV6-5
J: TRBJ2-5
CDR3: CASRIAGAGETQYF

length: 14
V: TRBV7-9
J: TRBJ2-5
CDR3: CASSLIEGQETQYF